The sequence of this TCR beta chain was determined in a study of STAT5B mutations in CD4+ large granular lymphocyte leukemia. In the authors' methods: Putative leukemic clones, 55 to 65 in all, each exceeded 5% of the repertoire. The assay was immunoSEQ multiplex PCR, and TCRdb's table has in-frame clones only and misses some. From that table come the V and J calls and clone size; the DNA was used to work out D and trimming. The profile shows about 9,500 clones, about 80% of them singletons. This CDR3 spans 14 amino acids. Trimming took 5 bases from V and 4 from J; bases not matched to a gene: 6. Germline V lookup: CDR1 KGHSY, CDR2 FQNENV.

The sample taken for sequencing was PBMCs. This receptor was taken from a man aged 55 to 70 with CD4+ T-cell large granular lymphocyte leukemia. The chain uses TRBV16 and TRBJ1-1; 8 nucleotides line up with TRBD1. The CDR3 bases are TGTGCCAGCAGCTTACAGGGGGGAGGCACTGAAGCTTTCTTT. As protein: CASSLQGGGTEAFF.